A single sample is the source of the 29 T cell receptor beta chains below, sequenced in a study of early T cells in non-severe SARS-CoV-2 infection. TCRdb re-called the 5' RACE reads through MiXCR, storing one row per CDR3 protein. The sample includes tens of thousands of distinct CDR3 sequences, 4% to 5.5% seen only once; the top ten take approximately 6.6%. Sequenced input: whole blood. The receptor source for this set is an adult who was a healthcare worker with PCR-confirmed SARS-CoV-2 infection or an uninfected control (not recorded which).

This clonotype was found many times. The rearrangement joins TRBV11-3 to TRBJ1-1; D unresolved. From germline, CDR1 is SGHNT and CDR2 YENEEA. The V end was cut by 0 bases, the J end by 2 bases, with 7 bases between. The CDR3 is made up of 14 amino acids. The CDR3 loop reads CASSLDGRNTEAFF. DNA for the CDR3: TGTGCCAGCAGCTTAGATGGTAGAAACACTGAAGCTTTCTTT.

There are a few counts of this clonotype. The chain carries TRBV20-1 and TRBJ2-3; no firm D call. V dropped 7 bases and J dropped 8 bases, with 13 bases sitting between them. The CDR3 spans 11 residues. Germline CDR1 and CDR2: DFQATT and SNEGSKA (reference sequence). CDR3 coding DNA: TGCAGTGTGGTGGTCCTAGGTACGCAGTATTTT. Translated, it gives CSVVVLGTQYF.

This chain connects TRBV5-4 to TRBJ2-5, with D maybe TRBD1 (5 bases). The ends were cut back, 1 base at V and 2 bases at J, with 6 bases in the middle. Germline values: CDR1 SGHNT, CDR2 YYREEE (reference sequence). The CDR3 sequence is 13 residues long. DNA for the CDR3: TGTGCCAGCAGCTTGAGACAGCAAGAGACCCAGTACTTC. Translation: CASSLRQQETQYF.

This clonotype was picked up a small number of times. The chain joins TRBV5-1 to TRBJ2-7, with 8 bases fitting TRBD2. This CDR3 region has 16 residues. V shed 0 bases and J 4 bases; nucleotides not matched to a gene: 9. The V gene's germline CDR1 is SGHRS and CDR2 YFSETQ. The CDR3 nucleotides are TGCGCCAGCAGCTTGGCCTCCAGCGGGAGAGGGTACGAGCAGTACTTC. Its protein product is CASSLASSGRGYEQYF.

This clonotype has a count of ten or more. The chain recombines TRBV3-1 with TRBJ1-1; tentative D call: TRBD1 (6 bases). CDR1 and CDR2 from the germline V gene are LGHDT and YNNKEL (reference sequence). The CDR3 runs 15 residues. Trimming took 4 bases from V and 6 from J, leaving 18 bases between them. The CDR3 spells CASSLFQGPAPEAFF. CDR3 coding DNA: TGTGCCAGCAGCCTCTTTCAGGGGCCGGCTCCTGAAGCTTTCTTT.

The rearrangement joins TRBV2 to TRBJ2-1, with D perhaps TRBD1 or TRBD2 (5 bases each). V was pared by 6 bases and J by 8 bases, with 14 bases between. The CDR3 covers 13 residues. Germline CDR1 SNHLY, CDR2 FYNNEI. CDR3 sequence reads: CASSGMGTDEQFF. The CDR3 DNA sequence: TGTGCCAGCAGCGGAATGGGGACCGATGAGCAGTTCTTC.

This clonotype was found a few times. V is TRBV12-3 or TRBV12-4 and J is TRBJ1-4; D is ambiguous. This CDR3 spans 15 amino acids. V dropped 2 bases and J dropped 4 bases, with 11 bases sitting between them. The CDR3 protein is CASSLSRALNEKLFF. CDR3 nucleotide sequence: TGTGCCAGCAGTTTAAGCAGAGCGCTTAATGAAAAACTGTTTTTT.

This clonotype came up a few times. The chain is built from TRBV5-1 and TRBJ2-1; TRBD1 matches 8 bases. CDR1 is SGHRS and CDR2 is YFSETQ in the germline V gene. J gave up 5 bases and V 4 bases, and 5 bases lay outside the gene matches. The CDR3 covers 14 residues. The CDR3 region has the DNA TGCGCCAGCAGCCCGACAGGGGACCACAATGAGCAGTTCTTC. Protein: CASSPTGDHNEQFF. Full variable domain (remainder filled in from reference TRBV5-1 and TRBJ2-1): KAGVTQTPRYLIKTRGQQVTLSCSPISGHRSVSWYQQTPGQGLQFLFEYFSETQRNKGNFPGRFSGRQFSNSRSEMNVSTLELGDSALYLCASSPTGDHNEQFFGPGTRLTVL.

This clonotype was recorded only once. A much bigger clone sits one base away, suggesting this may be a read error. V and J are TRBV2 and TRBJ2-5; 7 bases align to TRBD1. The germline CDR1 and CDR2 sequences are SNHLY and FYNNEI. The trim removed 6 bases at V and 5 bases at J, leaving 6 bases unmatched. The CDR3 has 13 residues. In DNA form, the CDR3 reads TGTGCCAGCAGAGTCCAGGACAGGGAGACCCAGTACTTC. Amino acid sequence: CASRVQDRETQYF. Combining the CDR3 with reference TRBV2 and TRBJ2-5 gives the whole variable domain EPEVTQTPSHQVTQMGQEVILRCVPISNHLYFYWYRQILGQKVEFLVSFYNNEISEKSEIFDDQFSVERPDGSNFTLKIRSTKLEDSAMYFCASRVQDRETQYFGPGTRLLVL.

In this sample, this clonotype turned up a few times. J is TRBJ1-1 and V is TRBV30, with a tentative D call TRBD1 (5 bases). Germline V gene sequence: CDR1 GTSNPN, CDR2 SVGIG (reference sequence). This CDR3 is 13 amino acids long. V was trimmed by 1 base and J by 11 bases, leaving 17 bases between them. The CDR3 bases are TGTGCCTGGAGTGGGGACCTAACCACCGGGGCTTTCTTT. Encoded protein: CAWSGDLTTGAFF.

The chain has TRBV12-3 or TRBV12-4 and TRBJ2-3; maybe TRBD2 (5 bases). The CDR3 loop spans 16 amino acids. The V and J ends lost 2 bases and 1 base respectively, with 13 bases between them. The CDR3 here is CASSLFWVRGTDTQYF. The DNA of the CDR3 is TGTGCCAGCAGTTTATTTTGGGTGAGGGGCACAGATACGCAGTATTTT.

The chain carries TRBV6-5 and TRBJ2-7; the match to TRBD2 covers 7 bases. Per germline, CDR1 MNHEY and CDR2 SVGAGI. The V segment lost 0 bases and the J segment 0 bases; nucleotides outside the gene matches: 2. This CDR3 is built from 15 residues. The chain's CDR3 is CASSYSIAGSYEQYF. In DNA, the CDR3 is TGTGCCAGCAGTTACTCGATAGCGGGCTCCTACGAGCAGTACTTC.

This clonotype has only a few counts. V usage is TRBV20-1 and J usage is TRBJ1-2, with D possibly being TRBD1 (5 bases). From germline, CDR1 is DFQATT and CDR2 SNEGSKA (reference sequence). Trimming cost V 6 bases and J 0 bases, with 11 bases left between them. The CDR3 is 13 residues long. CDR3 residues: CSAPQGANYGYTF. In nucleotides, the CDR3 is TGCAGTGCGCCTCAGGGAGCTAACTATGGCTACACCTTC.

This clonotype was counted a few times. The chain recombines TRBV12-3 or TRBV12-4 with TRBJ1-5; D call uncertain. The CDR3 length is 14 residues. V was shortened by 2 bases and J by 5 bases, with 10 bases between the two germline ends. The CDR3: CASSLRPGYQPQHF. CDR3 coding DNA: TGTGCCAGCAGTTTAAGGCCAGGCTATCAGCCCCAGCATTTT.

This sequence joins TRBV10-2 and TRBJ1-1, with D uncertain. Looked up from germline, CDR1 is WSHSY and CDR2 is SAAADI. CDR3 length: 13 residues. The germline V and J ends were trimmed by 6 bases and 4 bases, with 12 bases remaining between them. In DNA, the CDR3 is TGCGCCAGCAGAGTAGGAATCTTCACTGAAGCTTTCTTT. This codes for CASRVGIFTEAFF.

This clonotype has ten or more counts. This chain joins TRBV27 and TRBJ2-2; maybe TRBD2 (6 bases). Trimming removed 1 base from V and 2 bases from J, with 8 bases in between. In germline, CDR1 is MNHEY, CDR2 SMNVEV (reference sequence). The CDR3 totals 15 residues. CDR3 sequence (DNA): TGTGCCAGCAGTTTATACGGGGGAAACACCGGGGAGCTGTTTTTT. Its translation is CASSLYGGNTGELFF.

This clonotype was recorded at least ten times. The genes are TRBV7-9 and TRBJ1-2; D may be TRBD1 (5 bases). In germline, CDR1 is SEHNR, CDR2 FQNEAQ (reference sequence). The CDR3 is 17 amino acids. V lost 5 bases and J 0 bases, leaving 19 bases between the germline ends. The CDR3 nucleotides are TGTGCCAGCAGCAGGGGACCCCGAGGTCTACCTAACTATGGCTACACCTTC. It is translated as CASSRGPRGLPNYGYTF.

A single count supports this clonotype. This chain's CDR3 is CASSGNTYNSPLHF. The CDR3 DNA follows: TGTGCCAGCAGCGGGAATACCTATAATTCACCCCTCCACTTT. This sequence joins TRBV7-8 and TRBJ1-6; D is uncertain. CDR1 is SGHVS, CDR2 FQNEAQ, per germline. Trimming left V 5 bases short and J 2 bases short, with 7 bases between. The length of the CDR3 is 14 residues.

This clonotype was observed a few times. This chain links TRBV19 with TRBJ1-5; D gene ambiguous. Germline V gene sequence: CDR1 LNHDA, CDR2 SQIVND (reference sequence). The CDR3 is made up of 14 amino acids. The V gene lost 7 bases and the J gene lost 2 bases, with 12 bases spanning the gap. The CDR3 DNA is TGTGCCAGTACACCATGGTCAGGCAATCAGCCCCAGCATTTT. This gives the protein CASTPWSGNQPQHF.

This clonotype has ten or more counts. This chain connects TRBV7-8 to TRBJ2-3, with TRBD1 matching 11 bases. CDR1 is SGHVS and CDR2 is FQNEAQ in the germline V gene. CDR3 length: 16 residues. V gave up 1 base and J gave up 6 bases; unmatched junction bases: 6. The CDR3 coding sequence is TGTGCCAGCAGCTTAGTCCCGGGACAGGGGGGGGATACGCAGTATTTT. Protein sequence: CASSLVPGQGGDTQYF.

The chain joins TRBV10-3 to TRBJ1-2; 9 bases map to TRBD1. Germline V gene lookup returns CDR1 ENHRY and CDR2 SYGVKD. With 4 bases clipped from V and 4 bases from J, the junction kept 7 bases outside the gene matches. This CDR3 comprises 15 residues. The CDR3 spells CAISARDRVSYGYTF. The CDR3 nucleotides are TGTGCCATCAGTGCCCGGGACAGGGTTTCCTATGGCTACACCTTC.

The CDR3 DNA reads as TGTGCCAGCTCACCATTGCAGGAGGGGGCTGAAGCTTTCTTT. Translated, it gives CASSPLQEGAEAFF. The chain uses TRBV18 and TRBJ1-1, with D perhaps TRBD1 (6 bases). Trimming stripped 2 bases from V and 6 bases from J, with 13 bases between. CDR3 length: 14 amino acids. The germline V gene encodes CDR1 KGHSH and CDR2 LQKENI.

This clonotype occurred a few times. The chain has TRBV10-3 and TRBJ1-4, with D possibly being TRBD1 (5 bases). Germline lookup yields CDR1 ENHRY and CDR2 SYGVKD. V was clipped by 0 bases and J by 7 bases, with 12 bases between them. The CDR3 contains 15 residues. CDR3 sequence reads: CAISESLAGSEKLFF. CDR3 coding DNA: TGTGCCATCAGTGAGTCGCTGGCAGGGTCTGAAAAACTGTTTTTT.

This clonotype was observed at least ten times. The chain carries TRBV3-1 and TRBJ1-2; D unresolved. V lost 0 bases to trimming and J lost 5 bases, with 7 bases between them. The CDR3 length is 13 residues. Germline CDR1 is LGHDT and CDR2 is YNNKEL (reference sequence). CDR3 bases: TGTGCCAGCAGCCAAGACCGGAATTATGGCTACACCTTC. It specifies CASSQDRNYGYTF.

This clonotype appeared many times. The rearrangement uses TRBV5-8 and TRBJ2-3; no clear D gene. Trimming removed 1 base from V and 4 bases from J, with 7 bases in between. The CDR3 covers 13 residues. Germline V lookup: CDR1 SGHTS, CDR2 YDEGEE. The DNA of the CDR3 is TGTGCCAGCAGCTTGAAGGGTGCAGATACGCAGTATTTT. Translation gives CASSLKGADTQYF.

The chain recombines TRBV12-3 or TRBV12-4 with TRBJ1-2; D is possibly TRBD1 (6 bases). CDR3 size: 14 residues. The germline V and J ends were trimmed by 3 bases and 4 bases, with 12 bases remaining between them. The CDR3: CASSFGQWVYGYTF. The CDR3 bases are TGTGCCAGCAGTTTCGGACAGTGGGTCTATGGCTACACCTTC.

This clonotype was counted at least ten times. This chain links TRBV28 with TRBJ1-2, with D possibly being TRBD1 (5 bases). The CDR3 is made up of 13 amino acids. Germline V gives CDR1 MDHEN, CDR2 SYDVKM. The V gene lost 2 bases and the J gene lost 4 bases, with 8 bases spanning the gap. CDR3 in DNA: TGTGCCAGCAGTTTACAGGGACCCTATGGCTACACCTTC. It is translated as CASSLQGPYGYTF.

This clonotype has just a few counts. The chain employs TRBV7-3 and TRBJ2-3; no clear D gene. The V and J ends lost 4 bases and 1 base respectively, with 12 bases between them. Germline V CDR1 and CDR2: SGHTA, FQGTGA. The CDR3 totals 15 residues. CDR3 bases: TGTGCCAGCAGCTATCGACTCCACGGCACAGATACGCAGTATTTT. Protein sequence: CASSYRLHGTDTQYF.

This clonotype occurred many times. CDR3 amino acids: CASSPTSGRATTGELFF. In DNA, the CDR3 is TGTGCCAGCAGCCCCACTAGCGGGAGGGCCACGACCGGGGAGCTGTTTTTT. V gene TRBV7-9 combines with J gene TRBJ2-2, with 13 bases identical to TRBD2. The CDR3 consists of 17 residues. Germline V gene sequence: CDR1 SEHNR, CDR2 FQNEAQ (reference sequence). V shed 5 bases and J 5 bases; nucleotides not matched to a gene: 8.